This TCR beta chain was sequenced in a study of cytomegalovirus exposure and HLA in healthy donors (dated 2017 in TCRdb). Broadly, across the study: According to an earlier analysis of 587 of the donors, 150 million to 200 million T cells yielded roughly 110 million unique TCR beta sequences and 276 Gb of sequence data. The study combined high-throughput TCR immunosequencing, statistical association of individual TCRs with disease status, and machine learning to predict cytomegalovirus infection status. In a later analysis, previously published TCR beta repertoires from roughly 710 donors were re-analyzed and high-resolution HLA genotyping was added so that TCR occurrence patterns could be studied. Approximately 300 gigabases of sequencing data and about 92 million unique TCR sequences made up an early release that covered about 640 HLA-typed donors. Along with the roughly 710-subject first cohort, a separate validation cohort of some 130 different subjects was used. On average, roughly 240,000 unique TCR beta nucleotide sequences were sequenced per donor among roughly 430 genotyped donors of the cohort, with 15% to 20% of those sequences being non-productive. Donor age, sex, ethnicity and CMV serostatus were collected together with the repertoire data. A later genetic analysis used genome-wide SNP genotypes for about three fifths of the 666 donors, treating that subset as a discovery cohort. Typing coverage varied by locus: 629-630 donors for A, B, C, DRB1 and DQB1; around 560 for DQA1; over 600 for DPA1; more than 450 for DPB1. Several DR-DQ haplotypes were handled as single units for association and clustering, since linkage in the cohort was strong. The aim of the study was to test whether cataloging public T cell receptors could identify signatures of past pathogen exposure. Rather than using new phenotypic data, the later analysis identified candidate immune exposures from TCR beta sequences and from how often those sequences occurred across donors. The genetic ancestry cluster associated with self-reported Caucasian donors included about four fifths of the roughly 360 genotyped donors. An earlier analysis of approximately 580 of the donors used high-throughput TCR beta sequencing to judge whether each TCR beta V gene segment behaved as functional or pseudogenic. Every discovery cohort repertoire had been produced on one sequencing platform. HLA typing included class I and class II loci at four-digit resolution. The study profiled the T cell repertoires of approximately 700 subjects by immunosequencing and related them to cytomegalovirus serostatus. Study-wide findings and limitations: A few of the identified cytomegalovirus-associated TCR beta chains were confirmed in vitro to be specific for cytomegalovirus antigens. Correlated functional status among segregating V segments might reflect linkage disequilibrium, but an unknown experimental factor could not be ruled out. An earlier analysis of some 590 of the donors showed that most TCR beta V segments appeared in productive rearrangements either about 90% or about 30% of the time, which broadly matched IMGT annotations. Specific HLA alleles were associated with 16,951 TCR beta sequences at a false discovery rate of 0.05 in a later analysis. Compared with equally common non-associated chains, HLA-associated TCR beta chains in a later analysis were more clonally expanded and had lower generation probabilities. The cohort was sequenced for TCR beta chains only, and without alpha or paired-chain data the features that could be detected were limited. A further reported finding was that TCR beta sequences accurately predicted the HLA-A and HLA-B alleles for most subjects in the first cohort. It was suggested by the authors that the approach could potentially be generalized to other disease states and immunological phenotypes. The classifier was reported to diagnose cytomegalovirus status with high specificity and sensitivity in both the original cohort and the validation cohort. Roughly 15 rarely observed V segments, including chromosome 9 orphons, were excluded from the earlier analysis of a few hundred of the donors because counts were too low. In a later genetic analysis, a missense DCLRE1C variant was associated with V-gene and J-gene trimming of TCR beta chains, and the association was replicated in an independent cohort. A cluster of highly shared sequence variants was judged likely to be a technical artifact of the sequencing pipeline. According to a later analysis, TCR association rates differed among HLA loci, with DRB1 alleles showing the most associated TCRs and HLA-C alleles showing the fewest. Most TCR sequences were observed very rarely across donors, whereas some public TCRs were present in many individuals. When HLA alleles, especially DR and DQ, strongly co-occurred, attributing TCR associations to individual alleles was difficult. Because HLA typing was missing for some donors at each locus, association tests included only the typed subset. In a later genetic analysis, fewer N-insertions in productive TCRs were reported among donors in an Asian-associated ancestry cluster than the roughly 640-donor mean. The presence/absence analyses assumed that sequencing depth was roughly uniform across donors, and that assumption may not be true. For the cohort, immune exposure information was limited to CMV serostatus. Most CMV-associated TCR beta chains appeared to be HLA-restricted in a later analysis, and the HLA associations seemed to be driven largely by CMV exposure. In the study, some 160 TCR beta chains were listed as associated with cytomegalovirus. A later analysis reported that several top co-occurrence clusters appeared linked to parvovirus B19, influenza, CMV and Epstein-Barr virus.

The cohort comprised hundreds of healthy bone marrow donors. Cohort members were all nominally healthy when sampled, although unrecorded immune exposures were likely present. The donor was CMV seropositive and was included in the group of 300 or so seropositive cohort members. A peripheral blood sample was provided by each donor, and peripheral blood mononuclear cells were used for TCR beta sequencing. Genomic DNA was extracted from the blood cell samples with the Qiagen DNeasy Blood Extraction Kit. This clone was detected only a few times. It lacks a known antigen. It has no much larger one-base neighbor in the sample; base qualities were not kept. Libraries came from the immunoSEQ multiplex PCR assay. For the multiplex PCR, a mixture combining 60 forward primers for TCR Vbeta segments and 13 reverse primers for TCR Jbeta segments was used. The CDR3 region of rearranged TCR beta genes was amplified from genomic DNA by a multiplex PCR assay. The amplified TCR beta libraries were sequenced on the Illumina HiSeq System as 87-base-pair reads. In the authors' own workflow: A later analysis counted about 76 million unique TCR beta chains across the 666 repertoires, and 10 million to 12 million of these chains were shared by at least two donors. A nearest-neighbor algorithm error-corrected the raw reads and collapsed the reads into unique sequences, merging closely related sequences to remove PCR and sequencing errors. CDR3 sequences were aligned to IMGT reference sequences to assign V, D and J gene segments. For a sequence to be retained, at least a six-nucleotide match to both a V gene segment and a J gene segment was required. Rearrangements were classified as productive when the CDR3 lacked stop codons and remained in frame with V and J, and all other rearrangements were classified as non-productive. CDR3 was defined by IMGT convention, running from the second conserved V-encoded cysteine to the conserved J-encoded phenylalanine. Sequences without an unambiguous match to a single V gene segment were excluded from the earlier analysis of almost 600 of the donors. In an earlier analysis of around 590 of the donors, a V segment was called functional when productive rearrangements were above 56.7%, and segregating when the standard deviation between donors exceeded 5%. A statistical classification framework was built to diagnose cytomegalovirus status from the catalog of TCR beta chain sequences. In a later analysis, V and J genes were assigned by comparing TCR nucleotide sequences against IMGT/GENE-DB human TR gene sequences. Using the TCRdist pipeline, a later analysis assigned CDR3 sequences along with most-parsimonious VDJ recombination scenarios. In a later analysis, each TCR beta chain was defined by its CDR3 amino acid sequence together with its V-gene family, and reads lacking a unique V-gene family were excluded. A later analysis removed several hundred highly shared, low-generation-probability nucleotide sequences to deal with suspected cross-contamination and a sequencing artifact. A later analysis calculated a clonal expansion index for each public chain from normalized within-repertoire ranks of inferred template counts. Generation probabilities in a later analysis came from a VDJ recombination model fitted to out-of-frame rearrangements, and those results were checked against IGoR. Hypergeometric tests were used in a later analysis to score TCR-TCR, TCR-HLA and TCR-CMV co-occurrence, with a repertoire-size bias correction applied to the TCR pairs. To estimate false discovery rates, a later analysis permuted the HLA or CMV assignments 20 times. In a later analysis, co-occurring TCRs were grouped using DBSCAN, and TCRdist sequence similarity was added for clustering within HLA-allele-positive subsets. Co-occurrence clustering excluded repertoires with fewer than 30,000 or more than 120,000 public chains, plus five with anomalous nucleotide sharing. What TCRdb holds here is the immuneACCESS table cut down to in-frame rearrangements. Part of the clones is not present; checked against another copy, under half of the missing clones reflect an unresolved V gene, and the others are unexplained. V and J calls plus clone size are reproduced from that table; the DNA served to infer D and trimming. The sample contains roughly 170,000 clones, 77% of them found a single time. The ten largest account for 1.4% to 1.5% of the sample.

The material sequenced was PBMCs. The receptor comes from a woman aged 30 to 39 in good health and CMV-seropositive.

The CDR3 region reads CSVASGTGTDTQYF. The DNA reads TGCAGCGTTGCTTCCGGGACAGGCACAGATACGCAGTATTTT. The sequence is built from TRBV29-1 and TRBJ2-3; a stretch of 7 junction bases matches TRBD1. Unmatched junction bases come to 5, with V trimmed by 4 bases and J by 1 base. The germline V gene gives CDR1 as SQVTM and CDR2 as ANQGSEA. Reading from cysteine to phenylalanine, the CDR3 counts 14 amino acids. The retained sequence is limited to the CDR3, 42 bases, with the frame set at the first base.